The TCR beta chain under discussion was sequenced for a study of shared clonotypes between healthy human individuals. Study overall: A donor's plate count was three for CD4 naive and three for CD4 memory; CD8 naive had two and CD8 memory one.

Study-wide results and limits: Non-shared clonotypes had lower generation probabilities than those shared by all four donors. Across subsets, estimated richness was generally greater for naive than for memory populations.

Remarks on this clone: Its cognate antigen is unknown.

CD45RO-negative, CCR7-positively selected cells formed the naive CD8 fraction, excluding terminally differentiated effector memory CD45RA+ cells. Each subset's genomic DNA was shared equally among a number of immunoSEQ plates. TCRdb's table, derived via immunoSEQ multiplex PCR, lists solely in-frame clones and lacks some. Of about 680,000 clones listed, just over 90% are singletons. J was trimmed by 5 bases and V by 2 bases; bases with no gene match: 4. Germline V gives CDR1 LNHNV, CDR2 YYDKDF (reference sequence). The CDR3 contains 16 residues. The chain recombines TRBV15 with TRBJ2-2, with 11 bases identical to TRBD2. The sequenced sample consisted of naive CD8+ T cells sorted from blood. This sequence originates from a man aged 25-40 years in good health. The CDR3 bases are TGTGCCACCAGCAGACAGGGACTAGCGGATACCGGGGAGCTGTTTTTT. This sequence encodes CATSRQGLADTGELFF.